The clone carrying this T cell receptor beta chain occurred a few times. The antigen remains undetermined. The source of the sample is a study of blood T cells in healthy people across ages. A sample-barcoded 5' primer and a J-beta primer mix were used in a second PCR of roughly 6 to 11 cycles. Via MiXCR, TCRdb re-called the 5' RACE reads, giving one row per CDR3 protein. The profile shows about 640,000 distinct CDR3 sequences, under 65% of them singletons. Study-wide points: The study found TCR beta diversity correlated strongly with naive T cell percentage. Getting older went along with TCR beta diversity per million T cells dropping roughly linearly. Among long-lived donors, naive CD4+ cells were more numerous and diversity higher than in aged donors.

Trimming at V came to 4 bases and at J to 4 bases, leaving 9 bases not matched to a gene. CDR1 is SGHRS, CDR2 YFSETQ, per germline. CDR3 length: 15 amino acids. Donors ranged from about 6 to 90 years old and were healthy Caucasians in Russia. This receptor was obtained from a man aged 55 to 70 in good health. The chain recombines TRBV5-1 with TRBJ1-2, with 8 bases lining up with TRBD1. The sample taken for sequencing was blood. CDR3 region: CASSATDRGFYGYTF. CDR3 in DNA: TGCGCCAGCAGCGCAACCGACAGGGGATTCTATGGCTACACCTTC.